The source of this T cell receptor (beta chain) is a study of technical replicates of blood from several donors. V shed 5 bases and J shed 2 bases, with 10 bases lying between them. Germline V CDR1 and CDR2: SGHNT, YYREEE (reference sequence). The CDR3 is made up of 14 amino acids. Some clones are missing from TCRdb's copy, which holds only in-frame ones; the method was immunoSEQ multiplex PCR. The repertoire holds fewer than 95,000 clones, about 93% seen once, with more than 0.2% in the top ten. Sequenced input: T cells isolated from PBMCs. This TCR came from a human donor in good health. The chain uses TRBV5-4 and TRBJ2-2; no clear D gene. For the CDR3, the DNA is TGTGCCAGCAGATCCGCGATTAACACCGGGGAGCTGTTTTTT. Translation: CASRSAINTGELFF.